Sequencing of this TCR beta chain was carried out in a study of CD8+ T cells in alopecia areata. Following extraction, RNA underwent reverse transcription to cDNA, which served as the sequencing template. Profiled with immunoSEQ multiplex PCR; TCRdb holds only in-frame clones, not every one. The table shows around 97,000 clones, with around three fifths occurring only once. This clone was recorded a few times. Trimming took 4 bases from V and 0 from J; bases not matched to a gene: 6. CDR3 size: 17 residues. Germline V lookup: CDR1 KGHSH, CDR2 LQKENI. The chain uses TRBV18 and TRBJ2-6, with 7 positions matching TRBD1. The TCR was taken from a human donor in good health. The sequencing input was CD4+ T cells sorted from blood. In DNA form, the CDR3 reads TGTGCCAGCTCACGGGACAGACCTTTCTCTGGGGCCAACGTCCTGACTTTC. Protein sequence: CASSRDRPFSGANVLTF.